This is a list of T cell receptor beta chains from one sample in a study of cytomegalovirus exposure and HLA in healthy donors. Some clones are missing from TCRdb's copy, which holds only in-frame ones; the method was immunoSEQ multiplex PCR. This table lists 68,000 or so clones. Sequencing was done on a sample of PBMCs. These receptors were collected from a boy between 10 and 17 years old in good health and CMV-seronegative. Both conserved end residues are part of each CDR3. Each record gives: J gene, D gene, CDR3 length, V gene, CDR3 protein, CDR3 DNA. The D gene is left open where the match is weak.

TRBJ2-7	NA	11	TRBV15	CATRTGNEQYF	TGTGCCACCAGAACGGGGAACGAGCAGTACTTC
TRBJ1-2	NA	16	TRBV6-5	CASSYSPGDGGHGYTF	TGTGCCAGCAGTTACTCGCCGGGGGATGGGGGACATGGCTACACCTTC
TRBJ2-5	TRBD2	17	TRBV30	CAWSVELAGTFQETQYF	TGTGCCTGGAGTGTAGAACTAGCGGGGACCTTCCAAGAGACCCAGTACTTC
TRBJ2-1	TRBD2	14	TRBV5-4	CASSQELAGREQFF	TGTGCCAGCAGCCAGGAGCTAGCGGGGCGGGAGCAGTTCTTC
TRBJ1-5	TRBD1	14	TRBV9	CASSVGTGSQPQHF	TGTGCCAGCAGCGTAGGGACAGGGAGTCAGCCCCAGCATTTT
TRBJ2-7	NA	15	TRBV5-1	CASSLTGTGYYEQYF	TGCGCCAGCAGCCTCACAGGTACAGGTTACTACGAGCAGTACTTC
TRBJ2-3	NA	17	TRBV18	CASSPPFLGHLTDTQYF	TGTGCCAGCTCACCACCGTTTCTGGGACACCTCACAGATACGCAGTATTTT
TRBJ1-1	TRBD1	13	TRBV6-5	CASRVTGGTEAFF	TGTGCCAGCAGAGTGACAGGGGGCACTGAAGCTTTCTTT
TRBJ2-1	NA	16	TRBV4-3	CASSQVAGNSYNEQFF	TGCGCCAGCAGCCAAGTCGCGGGGAACTCCTACAATGAGCAGTTCTTC
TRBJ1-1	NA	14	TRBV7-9	CASSLGGAGTEAFF	TGTGCCAGCAGCTTGGGGGGGGCTGGAACTGAAGCTTTCTTT
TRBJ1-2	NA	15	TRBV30	CAWSVLGRVAYGYTF	TGTGCCTGGAGTGTACTTGGCAGGGTGGCGTATGGCTACACCTTC
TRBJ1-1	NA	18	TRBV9	CASSTSPTVLGANTEAFF	TGTGCCAGCAGCACCTCCCCTACAGTTCTGGGGGCGAACACTGAAGCTTTCTTT
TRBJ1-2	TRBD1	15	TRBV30	CAWSVGGTGWQAYTF	TGTGCCTGGAGTGTGGGTGGGACAGGGTGGCAGGCCTACACCTTC
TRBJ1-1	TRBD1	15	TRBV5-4	CASSAGQGADTEAFF	TGTGCCAGCAGCGCCGGACAGGGGGCGGACACTGAAGCTTTCTTT
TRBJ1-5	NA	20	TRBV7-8	CASSLDKSLGRGFSNQPQHF	TGTGCCAGCAGCTTAGATAAATCGTTAGGTAGGGGGTTTAGCAATCAGCCCCAGCATTTT
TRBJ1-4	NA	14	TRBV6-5	CASRRRTLDEKLFF	TGTGCCAGCAGAAGGAGGACGTTAGATGAAAAACTGTTTTTT
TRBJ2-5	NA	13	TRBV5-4	CASSLGQKETQYF	TGTGCCAGCAGCTTGGGACAGAAAGAGACCCAGTACTTC
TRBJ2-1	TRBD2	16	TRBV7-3	CASSSQGSSGYNEQFF	TGTGCCAGCAGCTCCCAAGGGTCTAGCGGTTACAATGAGCAGTTCTTC
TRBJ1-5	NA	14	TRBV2	CASSRDISNQPQHF	TGTGCCAGCAGTCGGGACATTAGCAATCAGCCCCAGCATTTT
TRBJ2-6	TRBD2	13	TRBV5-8	CASTRGEWDVLTF	TGTGCCAGCACCCGGGGGGAATGGGACGTCCTGACTTTC
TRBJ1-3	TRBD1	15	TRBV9	CASSTGGTSGNTIYF	TGTGCCAGCAGCACAGGGGGTACTTCTGGAAACACCATATATTTT
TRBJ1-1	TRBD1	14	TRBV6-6	CASSYSGQGPEAFF	TGTGCCAGCAGTTACTCTGGACAGGGACCTGAAGCTTTCTTT
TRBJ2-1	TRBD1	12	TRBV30	CAWSGDRAKQFF	TGTGCCTGGAGTGGGGACAGGGCGAAACAGTTCTTC
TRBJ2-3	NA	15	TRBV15	CATSRDTAATDTQYF	TGTGCCACCAGCAGGGACACGGCCGCCACAGATACGCAGTATTTT
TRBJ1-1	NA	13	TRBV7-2	CASSLGGFFGAFF	TGTGCCAGCAGTTTAGGCGGATTCTTTGGGGCTTTCTTT
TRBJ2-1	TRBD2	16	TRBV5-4	CASSRTASGGYNEQFF	TGTGCCAGCAGCCGTACCGCCAGCGGGGGGTACAATGAGCAGTTCTTC
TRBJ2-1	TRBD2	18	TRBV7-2	CASSLRGSGGFSYNEQFF	TGTGCCAGCAGCCTACGGGGAAGCGGGGGGTTCTCCTACAATGAGCAGTTCTTC
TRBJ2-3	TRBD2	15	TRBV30	CAWSLLAGVTDTQYF	TGTGCCTGGAGCCTTCTAGCGGGGGTGACAGATACGCAGTATTTT
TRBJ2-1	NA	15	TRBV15	CATSPTGTKGNEQFF	TGTGCCACCAGCCCCACTGGGACAAAAGGCAATGAGCAGTTCTTC
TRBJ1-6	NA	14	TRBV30	CAWRLQGSNSPLHF	TGTGCCTGGAGGCTACAGGGTTCTAATTCACCCCTCCACTTT
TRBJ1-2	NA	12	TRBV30	CAWSRGSYGYTF	TGTGCCTGGAGCAGGGGTTCTTATGGCTACACCTTC
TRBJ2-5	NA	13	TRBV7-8	CASSLDRSKTQYF	TGTGCCAGCAGCTTAGACAGGTCTAAGACCCAGTACTTC
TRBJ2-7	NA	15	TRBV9	CASSPRLELLYEQYF	TGTGCCAGCAGCCCCCGACTCGAATTACTCTACGAGCAGTACTTC
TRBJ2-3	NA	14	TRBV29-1	CSVKGRTGTDTQYF	TGCAGCGTCAAAGGGCGGACAGGCACAGATACGCAGTATTTT
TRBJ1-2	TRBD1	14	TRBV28	CASSPGQGATGYTF	TGTGCCAGCAGCCCTGGACAGGGGGCGACTGGCTACACCTTC
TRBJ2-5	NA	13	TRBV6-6	CASRTGNQETQYF	TGTGCCAGCAGAACCGGGAATCAAGAGACCCAGTACTTC
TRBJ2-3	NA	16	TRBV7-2	CASSFGLHSSTDTQYF	TGTGCCAGCAGCTTTGGACTGCACTCAAGCACAGATACGCAGTATTTT
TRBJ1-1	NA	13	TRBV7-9	CASRSAGNTEAFF	TGTGCCAGCAGATCAGCAGGGAATACTGAAGCTTTCTTT
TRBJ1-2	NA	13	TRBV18	CASSRDFGEGYTF	TGTGCCAGCTCTCGGGACTTCGGTGAGGGCTACACCTTC
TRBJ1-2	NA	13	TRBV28	CASSLLANYGYTF	TGTGCCAGCAGTTTACTTGCTAACTATGGCTACACCTTC
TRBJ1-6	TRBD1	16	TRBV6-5	CASSFRTGGHDSPLHF	TGTGCCAGCAGTTTCCGGACAGGGGGCCACGATTCACCCCTCCACTTT
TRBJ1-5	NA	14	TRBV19	CASSSTEFNQPQHF	TGTGCCAGTAGTTCGACAGAATTCAATCAGCCCCAGCATTTT